This T cell receptor beta chain was profiled in a study of shared clonotypes between healthy human individuals. With respect to this clone: Its matching antigen is unknown.

This table comes from immunoSEQ multiplex PCR, and its TCRdb copy is limited to in-frame clones, with some not included. The sample lists some 2,500,000 clones, under 95% occurring once. CDR1 is SGHKS and CDR2 is YYEKEE in the germline V gene (reference sequence). V lost 3 bases, J lost 15 bases, and 16 bases lay in between. The CDR3 sequence is 12 residues long. Study observations and caveats: Lower generation probabilities were found for non-shared clonotypes than for those shared by all four donors.

The V gene is TRBV5-5, the J gene TRBJ2-1; no clear D. The sequencing input was naive CD4+ T cells from PBMCs. Documented subset: CD45RA+ positively selected. The sequence came from a man younger than 35 in good health. Some clones in this sample may be carry-over from other donors' samples. The CDR3 spells CASSSTLESWFF. The CDR3 DNA sequence: TGTGCCAGCAGCTCTACCCTAGAATCGTGGTTCTTC.